Listed below are T cell receptor beta chains from one sample, sequenced in a study of cytotoxic CD8 clonotypes in ibrutinib-treated CLL. Sequenced by immunoSEQ multiplex PCR; TCRdb stores in-frame clones only, minus some. This table has roughly 160,000 clones, roughly 77% appearing once. The sequencing here drew on PBMCs, taken after 12 months of ibrutinib treatment. The receptors originated from a human donor with chronic lymphocytic leukemia. The CDR3 runs from the conserved cysteine through the conserved F or W. The order of the fields is J gene, clone size, V gene, D gene, CDR3 DNA, CDR3 protein. A D gene is named only where the DNA matches it firmly. Size is stated for part of the rows, as once, few or many counts, or as a class when the clone is expanded.

TRBJ2-7	-	TRBV6-5	-	TGTGCCAGCAGTTATCGGGCGGCTACCTACGAGCAGTACTTC	CASSYRAATYEQYF
TRBJ1-4	-	TRBV5-1	TRBD1	TGCGCCAGCAGACAGGGGGTAACTAATGAAAAACTGTTTTTT	CASRQGVTNEKLFF
TRBJ1-2	-	TRBV5-1	-	TGCGCCAGCAGTAAGGACGCTGGGGGCTACACCTTC	CASSKDAGGYTF
TRBJ1-2	-	TRBV6-5	-	TGTGCCAGCAGTTACCCGCAGGGCTATGGCTACACCTTC	CASSYPQGYGYTF
TRBJ1-1	few	TRBV28	-	TGTGCCAGCAGTTTGTTTCGGTTCGCGGACACTGAAGCTTTCTTT	CASSLFRFADTEAFF
TRBJ1-2	-	TRBV7-2	TRBD1	TGTGCCAGCAGCTTAGCGCGGACAGGGGATGGCTACACCTTC	CASSLARTGDGYTF
TRBJ1-2	few	TRBV5-1	TRBD1	TGCGCCAGCACTCCAAGATCCGGGACAGACCACTATGGCTACACCTTC	CASTPRSGTDHYGYTF
TRBJ2-3	-	TRBV18	TRBD2	TGTGCCAGCTCACCAAGCGTAGCGGGATATCTCCGAGATACGCAGTATTTT	CASSPSVAGYLRDTQYF
TRBJ2-3	-	TRBV19	-	TGTGCCAGTAGGGGGAGGGGGAGGACAGATACGCAGTATTTT	CASRGRGRTDTQYF
TRBJ2-1	-	TRBV7-7	TRBD2	TGTGCCAGCAGCCCCGGACTAGCAAACACTGAGCAGTTCTTC	CASSPGLANTEQFF
TRBJ1-4	-	TRBV5-1	-	TGCGCCAGCAGCTTGATGGGGGAATCTAATGAAAAACTGTTTTTT	CASSLMGESNEKLFF
TRBJ2-5	-	TRBV29-1	-	TGCAGCGTTGGGGGTGGGGGAGATGAGACCCAGTACTTC	CSVGGGGDETQYF
TRBJ2-7	-	TRBV18	-	TGTGCCAGCTCACTAGACTCCTACGAGCAGTACTTC	CASSLDSYEQYF
TRBJ2-1	-	TRBV7-3	-	TGTGCCAGCAGCCGAACTTCGTCCAATGAGCAGTTCTTC	CASSRTSSNEQFF
TRBJ1-4	-	TRBV4-3	TRBD1	TGCGCCAGCAGCCCGCGAGGGACAGCTAATGAAAAACTGTTTTTT	CASSPRGTANEKLFF
TRBJ2-7	-	TRBV6-5	TRBD1	TGTGCCAGCAGTTACACCGACAGGGGGCACTACGAGCAGTACTTC	CASSYTDRGHYEQYF
TRBJ2-7	-	TRBV15	TRBD1	TGTGCCACCAGCAGAGAAAGGACAGGAATCACCTACGAGCAGTACTTC	CATSRERTGITYEQYF
TRBJ1-1	-	TRBV4-2	-	TGTGCCAGCAGCCAAGGTAGCAGAGGCCCCCCTGAAGCTTTCTTT	CASSQGSRGPPEAFF
TRBJ2-5	-	TRBV5-4	-	TGTGCCAGCAGCTCTTCGGTGTGGGGAACTCAAGAGACCCAGTACTTC	CASSSSVWGTQETQYF
TRBJ2-1	-	TRBV10-3	-	TGTGCCATCAGTTTATCGACCTACAATGAGCAGTTCTTC	CAISLSTYNEQFF
TRBJ2-7	-	TRBV28	TRBD2	TGTGCCAGCAGCGAACGGGAGGGAGTTCGCTCCTACGAGCAGTACTTC	CASSEREGVRSYEQYF
TRBJ2-3	-	TRBV6-5	TRBD2	TGTGCCAGCAGTCGGGGGGGCCGGTTAGATACGCAGTATTTT	CASSRGGRLDTQYF
TRBJ1-1	-	TRBV5-8	-	TGTGCCAGCAGCTTGGCCGGGGGGGTGAACACTGAAGCTTTCTTT	CASSLAGGVNTEAFF
TRBJ1-1	-	TRBV6-1	TRBD1	TGTGCCAGCAGTGAGGCTTATTTACAGGGGGACGAAGCTTTCTTT	CASSEAYLQGDEAFF
TRBJ2-1	-	TRBV13	TRBD2	TGTGCCAGCAGCTTAGCAGGACTAGCGGGAGGCCGGGAGCAGTTCTTC	CASSLAGLAGGREQFF
TRBJ1-5	-	TRBV28	TRBD1	TGTACCAGCAGACCAGGGGGTAGTCAGCCCCAGCATTTT	CTSRPGGSQPQHF
TRBJ1-1	few	TRBV4-2	-	TGTGCCAGCAGCCAAGGGCGGAACAGATTGAACACTGAAGCTTTCTTT	CASSQGRNRLNTEAFF
TRBJ1-1	-	TRBV2	-	TGTGCCAGCAGTACCGATGGGAGGTGGGGCACTGAAGCTTTCTTT	CASSTDGRWGTEAFF
TRBJ1-6	-	TRBV7-2	-	TGTGCCAGCAGCTTAAGACAGTATAATTCACCCCTCCACTTT	CASSLRQYNSPLHF
TRBJ2-1	-	TRBV30	TRBD2	TGTGCCTGGAGTCTCGAGCTAGCGGGGTCCTTCAATGAGCAGTTCTTC	CAWSLELAGSFNEQFF
TRBJ2-7	-	TRBV19	TRBD1	TGTGCCAGTAGTGTGGGACAGAGCTTCTACGAGCAGTACTTC	CASSVGQSFYEQYF
TRBJ1-6	-	TRBV5-8	-	TGTGCCAGCAGCCCGGCAGGCTCCTATAATTCACCCCTCCACTTT	CASSPAGSYNSPLHF
TRBJ1-4	-	TRBV6-1	TRBD1	TGTGCCAGCAAAGCCGCGGGACAGGGCGGTGAAAAACTGTTTTTT	CASKAAGQGGEKLFF
TRBJ2-7	once	TRBV4-1	TRBD1	TGCGCCAGCAGCCAAGATCTGTCCCAGGGGGCGTACGAGCAGTACTTC	CASSQDLSQGAYEQYF
TRBJ1-4	-	TRBV19	-	TGTGCCAGTAGTATTATTAATGGAAAACTGTTTTTT	CASSIINGKLFF
TRBJ2-7	-	TRBV21-1	-	TGTGCCAGCAACAGGAGGGGGGAACTCTGCGAGCAGTACTTC	CASNRRGELCEQYF
TRBJ2-3	-	TRBV6-6	-	TGTGCCAGCAGTTCTGTGACAGAATCCACAGATACGCAGTATTTT	CASSSVTESTDTQYF
TRBJ2-7	few	TRBV29-1	TRBD2	TGCAGCGTTGAACTAGCGGGAGGAGGCGAGCAGTACTTC	CSVELAGGGEQYF
TRBJ1-1	-	TRBV7-9	TRBD1	TGTGCCAGCAGCTTAGTTGGGACAGGGAACACTGAAGCTTTCTTT	CASSLVGTGNTEAFF
TRBJ1-4	few	TRBV30	-	TGTGCCTGGAGTGTAAGGCAGCCGAATGAAAAACTGTTTTTT	CAWSVRQPNEKLFF
TRBJ1-5	few	TRBV19	TRBD1	TGTGCCAGTAGTACAGACAGGGGAAGGGGCCAGCCCCAGCATTTT	CASSTDRGRGQPQHF
TRBJ2-6	-	TRBV7-3	TRBD2	TGTGCCAGCAGCCGGGGGGACTCTGGGGCCAACGTCCTGACTTTC	CASSRGDSGANVLTF
TRBJ1-1	-	TRBV9	-	TGTGCCAGCGGCCTCGGGAACACTGAAGCTTTCTTT	CASGLGNTEAFF
TRBJ1-5	-	TRBV6-1	-	TGTGCCAGCAGTGAAACCAGGTATAGCAATCAGCCCCAGCATTTT	CASSETRYSNQPQHF
TRBJ1-1	-	TRBV18	-	TGTGCCAGTCGAGGCCCCTCGACAGGCAGGGCTTTCTTT	CASRGPSTGRAFF
TRBJ2-5	-	TRBV19	-	TGTGCCAGTAGTACGAGACAGGCACAAGAGACCCAGTACTTC	CASSTRQAQETQYF
TRBJ1-5	many	TRBV30	-	TGTGCCTGGAACGAGTACAATCAGCCCCAGCATTTT	CAWNEYNQPQHF